The subject of this entry is one T cell receptor beta chain. Its antigen is currently unknown. The data are from a study of T cell repertoires in cytomegalovirus infection. Study overall: TCR beta signatures that were public indicated CMV infection and matching HLA type.

The length of the CDR3 is 14 residues. CDR1 and CDR2 from the germline V gene are SGHTA and FQGNSA. V lost 5 bases and J lost 3, with 13 bases in between. TCRdb analysed the reads with MiXCR anew, one entry per CDR3 protein. This table has approximately 730,000 distinct CDR3 sequences, about 28% appearing once. The chain joins TRBV7-2 to TRBJ1-2; D is perhaps TRBD1 (5 bases). This TCR derives from a human donor in good health (CMV status not recorded). Some clones in this sample may be carry-over from other donors' samples. The specimen comprised cultured CD8+ T cells from PBMCs, sampled from culture after CMV antigen stimulation. The CDR3 DNA reads as TGTGCCAGCAGCCCCACCGGGACGGACTATGGCTACACCTTC. Amino acids: CASSPTGTDYGYTF.